This T cell receptor beta chain was recorded in a study of identical twins. The CDR3 sequence is 15 residues long. The V gene end was trimmed by 2 bases and the J gene end by 4 bases; junction bases not matched to a gene: 4. Germline CDR1 MNHEY, CDR2 SVGAGI. TCRdb recomputed calls from the 5' RACE reads with MiXCR, one row per CDR3 protein. Among fewer than 900,000 distinct CDR3 sequences listed, about 20% were seen once. This clonotype was seen a few times. The antigen is undetermined. The study, taken as a whole, reports: A partial confounding effect on zero-insertion analyses could come from invariant MAIT and iNKT cells.

These sequences were also reported in another study, on T cells expressing NK-cell markers. This second study notes: Researchers got TCR beta repertoires out of sorted CD3+CD56+NKG2C+, CD3+CD56+NKG2C- and CD3+CD56-NKG2C+ T cells.

The material sequenced was PBMCs. The receptor's source is a woman aged 18 to 35 in good health. J is TRBJ2-1 and V is TRBV6-5, with 8 bases matching TRBD2. The CDR3 reads CASSYEGLEYNEQFF. CDR3 DNA sequence: TGTGCCAGCAGTTACGAGGGACTAGAGTACAATGAGCAGTTCTTC.